This record concerns one T cell receptor (beta chain) sequence. This specimen comes from a study of blood T cell repertoires in COVID-19. The overall study: From the United States, Italy and Spain came samples of acute and convalescent COVID-19. T cells, B-cell-depleted T cells, or PBMCs provided the cDNA or gDNA that served as material.

CDR1 is LNHDA and CDR2 is SQIVND in the germline V gene (reference sequence). The ends were cut back, 8 bases at V and 3 bases at J, with 14 bases in the middle. This CDR3 spans 13 amino acids. Per the study methods: Estimation of nucleated cell counts was performed using reference gene primer amplification. Using immunoSEQ multiplex PCR, the repertoire was profiled, and TCRdb retains in-frame clones only, with some absent. V and J calls and clone size come straight from that table; D and trimming were deduced from the DNA. The sample lists some 200,000 clones, around 90% occurring once. This receptor was taken from a man aged 65-85 years with acute or convalescent COVID-19. Sequencing was performed on peripheral blood. The chain uses TRBV19 and TRBJ2-7; maybe TRBD1 (6 bases). CDR3 amino acids: CASAKDRHYEQYF. The DNA of the CDR3 is TGTGCCAGTGCGAAAGACAGGCACTACGAGCAGTACTTC.